A selection of T cell receptor beta chains follows, all from one sample in a study of T cells in Graves' hyperthyroidism and ophthalmopathy. TCRdb redid the calling of the multiplex PCR reads with MiXCR, one entry per CDR3 protein. The sample holds 450,000 to 700,000 distinct CDR3 sequences, 46% seen once. The sequencing input was peripheral blood or thyroid tissue (not recorded which). These receptor sequences come from a woman younger than 35 with Graves' hyperthyroidism. The conserved cysteine and the conserved F or W are not part of the CDR3 here. The D gene is left open where the match is weak.

13,TRBV24-1,TRBJ2-5,TRBD2,ATSDTAGVGETQY
10,TRBV27,TRBJ2-7,NA,ASRTVISEQY
15,TRBV7-9,TRBJ2-2,TRBD2,ASSPGLAGWGAGELF
14,TRBV15,TRBJ2-1,TRBD2,ATSRGTSGRDNEQF
19,TRBV5-5,TRBJ1-2,TRBD1,ASSLVVGAFDRGERVYGYT
13,TRBV6-1,TRBJ1-2,TRBD1,ASSEVLTGVDGYT
13,TRBV20-1,TRBJ2-7,TRBD1,SARPKDRAAYEQY
14,TRBV7-9,TRBJ1-4,TRBD1,ASSIRDRGANEKLF
11,TRBV5-1,TRBJ1-3,NA,ASSTDTGNTIY
15,TRBV5-5,TRBJ2-3,TRBD2,ASSDTLAGVHTDTQY
10,TRBV29-1,TRBJ2-5,NA,SASMGGQPQY
11,TRBV12-3/TRBV12-4,TRBJ1-2,NA,ASSPAGEYGYT
13,TRBV27,TRBJ2-7,NA,ASSPRGALTYEQY
12,TRBV15,TRBJ2-7,NA,ATSRSLVGYEQY
11,TRBV5-1,TRBJ2-5,NA,ASSLRLSNERF
14,TRBV7-7,TRBJ1-1,NA,ASSSTSGSWETEAF